This TCR beta chain was recorded in a study of cytomegalovirus exposure and HLA in healthy donors. Whole-study context: Membership in the Caucasian-associated ancestry cluster was found for 75% to 90% of approximately 430 genotyped donors.

Amplification used 60 Vbeta primers and 13 Jbeta primers. Only in-frame clones appear in the TCRdb table, and some are missing; sequencing was by immunoSEQ multiplex PCR. The sample has 150,000 to 250,000 clones; roughly 80% are singletons. Study conclusions and caveats: A later analysis showed TCR association rates differing by HLA locus, peaking at DRB1 and lowest at HLA-C. HLA-A and HLA-B allele assignments for most subjects were reportedly predicted accurately using TCR beta sequences.

Comment on this clone: The antigen remains unidentified.

The germline gives CDR1 SGHRS, CDR2 YFSETQ. V gave up 0 bases and J gave up 2 bases; unmatched junction bases: 9. CDR3 length equals 17 residues. The sequence came from a woman aged 45 to 65 in good health and CMV-seropositive. The gene calls are TRBV5-1 and TRBJ2-5, with 8 bases identical to TRBD2. Specimen: PBMCs. The CDR3 nucleotides read TGCGCCAGCAGCTTGGGGTATAGCGGGACGACGCAAGAGACCCAGTACTTC. This gives the protein CASSLGYSGTTQETQYF.